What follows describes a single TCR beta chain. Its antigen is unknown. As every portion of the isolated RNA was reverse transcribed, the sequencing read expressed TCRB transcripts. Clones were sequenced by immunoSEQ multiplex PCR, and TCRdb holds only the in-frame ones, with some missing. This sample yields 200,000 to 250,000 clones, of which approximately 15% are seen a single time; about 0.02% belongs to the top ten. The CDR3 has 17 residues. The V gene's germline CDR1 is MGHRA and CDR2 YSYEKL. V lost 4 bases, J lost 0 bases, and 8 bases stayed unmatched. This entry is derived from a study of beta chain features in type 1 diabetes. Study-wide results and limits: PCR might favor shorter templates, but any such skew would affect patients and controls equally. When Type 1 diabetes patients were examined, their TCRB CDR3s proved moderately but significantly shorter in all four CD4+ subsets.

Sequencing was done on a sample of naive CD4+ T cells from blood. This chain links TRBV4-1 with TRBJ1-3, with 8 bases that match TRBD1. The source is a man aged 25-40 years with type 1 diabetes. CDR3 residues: CASSPGQGPSSGNTIYF. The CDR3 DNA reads TGCGCCAGCAGCCCTGGACAGGGCCCATCCTCTGGAAACACCATATATTTT.